This T cell receptor beta chain was sequenced in a study of molecular identifiers for immune sequencing clone quantification. Note on this clonotype: Since a much larger clone is just one base distant, this may be a read error.

TCRdb called the PCR reads again in MiXCR, with one record for every CDR3 protein. The table records approximately 550,000 distinct CDR3 sequences, 20% to 25% of them present only once. Germline CDR1 reads SGHDN; CDR2 reads FVKESK. The CDR3 loop spans 17 amino acids. The source material was naive CD8+ T cells from blood, with Jurkat cell RNA spiked in. As for subset: FACS-sorted CD8+CD4-CCR7+CD45RA+ naive T cells. V and J are TRBV14 and TRBJ2-3, with D perhaps matching TRBD1 or TRBD2 (5 bases each). The TCR comes from a human donor in good health. Some libraries in this study had Jurkat cell RNA spiked in. The DNA for the CDR3 is TGTGCCAGCAGCCAAGAGGGACCTCTCGTTCTCACAGATGCGCAGTATTTT. It encodes CASSQEGPLVLTDAQYF.